This T cell receptor beta chain appears in the sequencing data of a study of immune evolution from preneoplasia to lung adenocarcinoma. Study-wide context: HLA loss of heterozygosity: about 7% AIS, more than 14% MIA, around 35% ADC, none AAH.

Study results and caveats: Clonality was highest in normal lung, lower in later-stage lesions apparently.

With regard to this clone: Antigen unknown.

Patients had resection in Japan or China between about 2014 and 2018. Germline-derived CDR1 and CDR2 are MDHEN and SYDVKM. This CDR3 has 18 residues. The V gene end was trimmed by 6 bases and the J gene end by 0 bases; junction bases not matched to a gene: 11. The assay was immunoSEQ multiplex PCR, and TCRdb's table has in-frame clones only and misses some. The table shows around 41,000 clones, with 70% to 85% occurring only once. What was sequenced was FFPE invasive lung adenocarcinoma tissue. The sequence derives from a person between 60 and 69 years old with lung adenocarcinoma. The chain has TRBV28 and TRBJ2-5, with TRBD2 matching over 12 bases. CDR3: CASSPGLAGHSYQETQYF. Written as DNA, the CDR3 is TGTGCCAGCAGCCCTGGACTAGCGGGACATTCTTACCAAGAGACCCAGTACTTC.